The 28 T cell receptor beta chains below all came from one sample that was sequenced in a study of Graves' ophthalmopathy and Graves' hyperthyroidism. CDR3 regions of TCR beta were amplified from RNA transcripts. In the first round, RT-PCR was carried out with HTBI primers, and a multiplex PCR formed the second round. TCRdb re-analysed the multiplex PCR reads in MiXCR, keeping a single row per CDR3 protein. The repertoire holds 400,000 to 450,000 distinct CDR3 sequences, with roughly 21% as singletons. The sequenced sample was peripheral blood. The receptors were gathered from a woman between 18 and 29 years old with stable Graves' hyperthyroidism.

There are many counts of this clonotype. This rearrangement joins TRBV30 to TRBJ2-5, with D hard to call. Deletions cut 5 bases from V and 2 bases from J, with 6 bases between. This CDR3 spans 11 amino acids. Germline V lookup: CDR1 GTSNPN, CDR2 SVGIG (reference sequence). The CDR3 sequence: CAWGYQETQYF. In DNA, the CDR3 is TGTGCCTGGGGTTATCAAGAGACCCAGTACTTC.

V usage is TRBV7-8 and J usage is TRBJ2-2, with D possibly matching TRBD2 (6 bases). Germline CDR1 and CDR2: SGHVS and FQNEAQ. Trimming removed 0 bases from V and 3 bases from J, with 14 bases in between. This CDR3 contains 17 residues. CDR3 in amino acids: CASSLAAGREDTGELFF. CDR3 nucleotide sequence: TGTGCCAGCAGCTTAGCCGCTGGCAGGGAGGACACCGGGGAGCTGTTTTTT.

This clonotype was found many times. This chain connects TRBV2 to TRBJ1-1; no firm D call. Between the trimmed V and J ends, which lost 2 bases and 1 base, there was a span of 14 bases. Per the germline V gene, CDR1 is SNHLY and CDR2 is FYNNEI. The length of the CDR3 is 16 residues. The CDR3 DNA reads TGTGCCAGCAGTGAATTGAGGGCTTTAAAGAACACTGAAGCTTTCTTT. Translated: CASSELRALKNTEAFF.

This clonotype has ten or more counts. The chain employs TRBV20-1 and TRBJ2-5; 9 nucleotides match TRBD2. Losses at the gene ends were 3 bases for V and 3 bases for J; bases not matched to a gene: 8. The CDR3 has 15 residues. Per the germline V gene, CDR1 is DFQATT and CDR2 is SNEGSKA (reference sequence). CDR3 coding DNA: TGCAGTGCTAGTGCCTTGGCGGGAGGGAAAGAGACCCAGTACTTC. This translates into CSASALAGGKETQYF.

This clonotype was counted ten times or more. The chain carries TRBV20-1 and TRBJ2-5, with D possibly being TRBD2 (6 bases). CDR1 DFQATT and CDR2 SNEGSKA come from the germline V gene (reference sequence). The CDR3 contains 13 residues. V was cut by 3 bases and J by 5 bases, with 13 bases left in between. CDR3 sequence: CSASGRRVETQYF. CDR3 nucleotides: TGCAGTGCTAGCGGGAGAAGGGTCGAGACCCAGTACTTC.

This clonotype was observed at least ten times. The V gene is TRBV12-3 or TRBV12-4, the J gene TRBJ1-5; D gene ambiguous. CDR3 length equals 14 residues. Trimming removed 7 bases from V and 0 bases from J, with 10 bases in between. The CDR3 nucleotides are TGTGCCAGCACCGAACCTGGTAGCAATCAGCCCCAGCATTTT. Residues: CASTEPGSNQPQHF.

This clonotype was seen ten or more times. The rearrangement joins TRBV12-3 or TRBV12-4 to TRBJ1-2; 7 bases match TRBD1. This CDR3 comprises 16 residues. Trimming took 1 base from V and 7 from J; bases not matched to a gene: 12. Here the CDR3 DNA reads TGTGCCAGCAGTTTAGATAATAGGGCGGCAGGGGGTGGCTACACCTTC. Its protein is CASSLDNRAAGGGYTF.

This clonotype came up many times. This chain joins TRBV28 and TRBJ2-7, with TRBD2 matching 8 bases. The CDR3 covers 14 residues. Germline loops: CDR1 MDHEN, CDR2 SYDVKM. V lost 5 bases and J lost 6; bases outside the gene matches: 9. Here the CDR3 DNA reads TGTGCCAGCAGTAGCGGGAGAAATTCGATCGAGCAGTACTTC. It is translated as CASSSGRNSIEQYF.

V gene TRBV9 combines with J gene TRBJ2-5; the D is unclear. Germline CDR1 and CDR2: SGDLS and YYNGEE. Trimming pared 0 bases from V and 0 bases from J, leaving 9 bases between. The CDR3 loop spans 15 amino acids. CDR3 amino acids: CASSVGAHHQETQYF. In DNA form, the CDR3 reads TGTGCCAGCAGCGTAGGAGCGCACCACCAAGAGACCCAGTACTTC.

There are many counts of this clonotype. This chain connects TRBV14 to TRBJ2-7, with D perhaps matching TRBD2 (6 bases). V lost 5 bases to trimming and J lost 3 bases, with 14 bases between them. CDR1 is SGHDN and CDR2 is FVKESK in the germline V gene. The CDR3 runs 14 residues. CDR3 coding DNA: TGTGCCAGCAGCACCTGGCGGGATTACTACGAGCAGTACTTC. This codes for CASSTWRDYYEQYF.

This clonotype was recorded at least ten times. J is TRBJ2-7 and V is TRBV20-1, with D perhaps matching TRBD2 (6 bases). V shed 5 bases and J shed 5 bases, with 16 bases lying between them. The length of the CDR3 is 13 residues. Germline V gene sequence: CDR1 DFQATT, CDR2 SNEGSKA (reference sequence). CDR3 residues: CSASRGGANEQYF. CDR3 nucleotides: TGCAGTGCTTCTCGGGGAGGAGCCAACGAGCAGTACTTC.

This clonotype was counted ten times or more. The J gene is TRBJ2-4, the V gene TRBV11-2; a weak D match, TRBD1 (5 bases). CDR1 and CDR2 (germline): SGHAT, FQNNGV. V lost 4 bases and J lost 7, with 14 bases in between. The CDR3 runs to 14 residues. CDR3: CASSSQFSGNIQYF. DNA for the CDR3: TGTGCCAGCAGCTCCCAATTTTCAGGGAACATTCAGTACTTC.

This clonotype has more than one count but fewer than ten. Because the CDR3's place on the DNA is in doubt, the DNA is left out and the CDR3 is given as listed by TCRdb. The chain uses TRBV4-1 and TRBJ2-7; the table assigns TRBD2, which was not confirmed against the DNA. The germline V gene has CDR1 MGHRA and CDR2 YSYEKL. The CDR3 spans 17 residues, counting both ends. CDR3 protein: CASSQFFGTYESYEQYF.

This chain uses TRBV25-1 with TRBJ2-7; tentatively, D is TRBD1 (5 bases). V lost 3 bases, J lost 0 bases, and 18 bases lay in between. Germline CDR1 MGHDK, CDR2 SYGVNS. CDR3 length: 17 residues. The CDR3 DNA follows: TGTGCCAGCAGTGATTCAATTCTTGGGGCTAACTCCTACGAGCAGTACTTC. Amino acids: CASSDSILGANSYEQYF.

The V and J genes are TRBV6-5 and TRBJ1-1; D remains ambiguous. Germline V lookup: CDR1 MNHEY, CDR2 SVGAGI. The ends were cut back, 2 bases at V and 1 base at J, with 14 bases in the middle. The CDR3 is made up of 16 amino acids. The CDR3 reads CASSYEEGGGNTEAFF. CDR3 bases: TGTGCCAGCAGTTACGAAGAGGGCGGCGGGAACACTGAAGCTTTCTTT.

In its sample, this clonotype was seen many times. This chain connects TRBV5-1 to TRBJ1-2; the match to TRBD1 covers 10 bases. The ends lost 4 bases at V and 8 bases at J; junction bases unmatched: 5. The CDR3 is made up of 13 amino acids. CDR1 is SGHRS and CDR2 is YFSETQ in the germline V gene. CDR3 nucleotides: TGCGCCAGCAGCCTAGGGACAGGGGAAGGCTACACCTTC. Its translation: CASSLGTGEGYTF.

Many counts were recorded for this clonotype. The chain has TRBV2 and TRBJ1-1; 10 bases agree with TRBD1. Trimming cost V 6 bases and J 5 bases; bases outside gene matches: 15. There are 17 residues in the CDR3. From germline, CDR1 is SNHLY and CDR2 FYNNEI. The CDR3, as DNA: TGTGCCAGCAGAAATCTCTACGACAGGGGGCGAAATACTGAAGCTTTCTTT. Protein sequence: CASRNLYDRGRNTEAFF.

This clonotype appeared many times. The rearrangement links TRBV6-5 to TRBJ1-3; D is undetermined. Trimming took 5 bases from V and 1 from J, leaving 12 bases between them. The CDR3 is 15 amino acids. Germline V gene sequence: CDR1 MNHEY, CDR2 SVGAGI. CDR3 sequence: CASSREWGSGNTIYF. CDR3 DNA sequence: TGTGCCAGCAGTCGGGAATGGGGATCTGGAAACACCATATATTTT.

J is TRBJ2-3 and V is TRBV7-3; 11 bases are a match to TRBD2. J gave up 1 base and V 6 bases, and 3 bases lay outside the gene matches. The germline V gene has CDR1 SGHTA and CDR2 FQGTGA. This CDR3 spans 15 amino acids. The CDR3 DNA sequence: TGTGCCAGCAGTACGGGACTAGCGGGCACAGATACGCAGTATTTT. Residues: CASSTGLAGTDTQYF.

In nucleotides, the CDR3 is TGTGCCAGCAGTTACTCGATCCAGGCACACATGAACACTGAAGCTTTCTTT. Its protein is CASSYSIQAHMNTEAFF. J is TRBJ1-1 and V is TRBV6-2 or TRBV6-3; no clear D. V gave up 0 bases and J gave up 0 bases, with 14 bases separating them. Germline V gene lookup returns CDR1 MNHEY and CDR2 SVGEGT. The length of the CDR3 is 17 residues.

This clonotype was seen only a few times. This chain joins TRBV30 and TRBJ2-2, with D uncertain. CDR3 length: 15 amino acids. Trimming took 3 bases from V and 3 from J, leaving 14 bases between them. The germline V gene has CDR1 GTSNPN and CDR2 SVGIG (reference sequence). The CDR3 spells CAWSRSSQYTGELFF. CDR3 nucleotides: TGTGCCTGGAGCAGGAGTTCTCAGTACACCGGGGAGCTGTTTTTT.

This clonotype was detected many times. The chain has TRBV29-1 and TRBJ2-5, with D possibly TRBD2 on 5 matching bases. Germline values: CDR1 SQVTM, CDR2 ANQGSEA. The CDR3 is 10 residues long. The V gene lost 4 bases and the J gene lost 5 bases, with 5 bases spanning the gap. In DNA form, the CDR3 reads TGCAGCGTTGGGGAGGAGACCCAGTACTTC. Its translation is CSVGEETQYF.

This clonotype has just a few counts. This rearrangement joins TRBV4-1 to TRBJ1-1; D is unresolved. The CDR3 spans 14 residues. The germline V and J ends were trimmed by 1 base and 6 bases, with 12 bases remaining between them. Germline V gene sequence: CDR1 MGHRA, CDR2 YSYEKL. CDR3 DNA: TGCGCCAGCAGCCAAGGGACCAGCTTCCCTGAAGCTTTCTTT. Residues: CASSQGTSFPEAFF.

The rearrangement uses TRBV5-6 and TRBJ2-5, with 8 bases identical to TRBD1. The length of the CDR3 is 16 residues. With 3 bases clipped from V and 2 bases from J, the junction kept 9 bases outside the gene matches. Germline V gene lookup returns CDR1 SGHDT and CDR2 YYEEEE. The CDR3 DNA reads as TGTGCCAGCAGCTATTTAGGACAGGGATTTCAAGAGACCCAGTACTTC. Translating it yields CASSYLGQGFQETQYF.

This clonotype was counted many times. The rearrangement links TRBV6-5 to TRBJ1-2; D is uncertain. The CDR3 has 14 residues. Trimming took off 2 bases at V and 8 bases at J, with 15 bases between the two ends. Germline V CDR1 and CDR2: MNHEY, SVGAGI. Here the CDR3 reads CASSYNLAVGGYTF. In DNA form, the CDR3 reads TGTGCCAGCAGTTACAATTTGGCAGTCGGCGGCTACACCTTC.

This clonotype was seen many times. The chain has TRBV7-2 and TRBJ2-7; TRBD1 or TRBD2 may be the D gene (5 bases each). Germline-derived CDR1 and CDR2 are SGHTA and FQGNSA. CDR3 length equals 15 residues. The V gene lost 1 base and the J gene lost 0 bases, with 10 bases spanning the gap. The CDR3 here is CASSLVEGSSYEQYF. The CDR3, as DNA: TGTGCCAGCAGCTTAGTAGAGGGGTCCTCCTACGAGCAGTACTTC.

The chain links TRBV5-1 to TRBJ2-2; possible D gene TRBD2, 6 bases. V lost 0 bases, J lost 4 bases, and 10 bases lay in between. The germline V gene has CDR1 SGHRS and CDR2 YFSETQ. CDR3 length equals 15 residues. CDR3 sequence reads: CASSLDLASTGELFF. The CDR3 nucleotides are TGCGCCAGCAGCTTGGATCTAGCGAGCACCGGGGAGCTGTTTTTT.

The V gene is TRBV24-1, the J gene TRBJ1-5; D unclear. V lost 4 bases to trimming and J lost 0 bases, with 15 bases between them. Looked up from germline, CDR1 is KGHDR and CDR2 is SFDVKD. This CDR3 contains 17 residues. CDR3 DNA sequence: TGTGCCACCAGTGACGCGGGAGACGGTGATAGCAATCAGCCCCAGCATTTT. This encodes CATSDAGDGDSNQPQHF.